This T cell receptor (beta chain) comes out of a study of CD8+ T cells in alopecia areata. Study-level information: After 6 to 18 months of tofacitinib, follow-up continued 6 months off drug.

Study-level points and caveats: Alopecia totalis/universalis scalp especially showed more expanded CD8+ clones than normal scalp.

A word on this clone: Its antigen is currently unknown.

Sequencing templates came from extracted RNA that was reverse transcribed into cDNA. Using immunoSEQ multiplex PCR, the repertoire was profiled, and TCRdb retains in-frame clones only, with some absent. The sample shows approximately 63,000 clones, 60% of them seen only once. The sequencing here drew on CD8+ T cells sorted from blood, taken at week 0. This TCR was sampled from a human donor with alopecia areata.

The CDR3 bases are TGCGCCAGCAGCCCGGGACAGGGGCCAGGGGCCAACGTCCTGACTTTC. This sequence encodes CASSPGQGPGANVLTF. This chain uses TRBV4-1 with TRBJ2-6; 10 positions match TRBD1. The CDR3 sequence is 16 residues long. CDR1 is MGHRA, CDR2 YSYEKL, per germline. V was pared by 4 bases and J by 4 bases, with 4 bases of the junction left unmatched.